Detailed here is one T cell receptor (beta chain). Generated by immunoSEQ multiplex PCR, the TCRdb table keeps only in-frame clones and is missing some. The data show 30,000 to 40,000 clones, about 88% seen once. This sample was taken from a study of OX40 agonist ivuxolimab in advanced cancers. This CDR3 comprises 15 residues. Germline CDR1 is SGHTA and CDR2 is FQGNSA. J lost 9 bases, V lost 4 bases, and 7 bases had no gene match. The TCR originated in an adult with an advanced solid tumor such as melanoma, head and neck, liver or kidney cancer. Source: CD4+ or CD8+ T cells sorted from blood, taken in a trial of the OX40 agonist ivuxolimab. The V gene is TRBV7-2, the J gene TRBJ2-1; 12 bases match TRBD2. The CDR3 spells CASSSLAGGGSEQFF. The DNA of the CDR3 is TGTGCCAGCAGCTCACTAGCGGGGGGCGGTTCTGAGCAGTTCTTC.